What follows describes a single TCR beta chain. Its antigen is unidentified. The record originates from a study of CD8+ T cells in alopecia areata. It was from alopecia areata patients that lesional scalp punch biopsies and peripheral blood were collected. The CDR3 has 15 residues. V lost 0 bases, J lost 7 bases, and 10 bases lay in between. Germline V gene lookup returns CDR1 SGHTA and CDR2 FQGTGA. Reverse transcribed after extraction, RNA yielded cDNA as the sequencing template. Repertoires were generated with immunoSEQ multiplex PCR, while TCRdb's copy carries only in-frame clones and drops some. This table has about 190,000 clones, over 50% appearing once. Whole-study findings and limits: Normal scalp had lower clonality than lesional scalp, with alopecia totalis/universalis lesions showing this most strongly.

The chain carries TRBV7-3 and TRBJ1-6; no clear D. The TCR comes from a human donor with alopecia areata. Sequenced here: CD4+ T cells sorted from blood, sampled at week 0. The CDR3 nucleotides read TGTGCCAGCAGCTTAACGAAGGACGCGAATTCACCCCTCCACTTT. Its translation: CASSLTKDANSPLHF.